The clone carrying this T cell receptor beta chain was seen ten or more times. The antigen remains unidentified. Template-switching 5'RACE yielded the TCR cDNA; a universal primer site and UMIs were added in the process. TCRdb analysed the 5' RACE reads with MiXCR anew, one entry per CDR3 protein. The sample has roughly 170,000 distinct CDR3 sequences, 5.5% to 8% seen once. This entry is derived from a study of T cells after yellow fever vaccination. From germline, CDR1 is LGHDT and CDR2 YNNKEL (reference sequence). This CDR3 is built from 12 residues. Trimming took off 4 bases at V and 4 bases at J, with 7 bases between the two ends. Study-level findings and limits: Though it reached lower strength, the secondary response hit its peak faster, day 5 versus 15. The bulk population could contribute abundant contaminating clonotypes to FACS-sorted repertoires. Clones that expanded after primary vaccination mostly reappeared after the booster (96% CD4, about 91% CD8).

This chain uses TRBV3-1 with TRBJ1-2, with no clear D. The clonotype comes from a man aged 18 to 30 who received the YFV17D yellow fever vaccine. Sequencing was performed on CD4+ T cells sorted from PBMCs, taken on the day of the first yellow fever vaccination. Here the CDR3 reads CASSPTGYGYTF. DNA of the CDR3: TGTGCCAGCAGCCCTACGGGCTATGGCTACACCTTC.